These 8 T cell receptor beta chains originate from one sample sequenced in a study of vaccination effects on CD4 cells after COVID-19. Sequencing followed a ViraFEST assay step that expanded antigen-specific CD4+ T cells with viral peptide pools. Researchers isolated CD4+ T cells once less than 13 days of culture had elapsed. The study found no prior SARS-CoV-2 infection in the vaccine recipients, who tested negative for nucleocapsid antibodies. Repertoires were generated with immunoSEQ multiplex PCR, while TCRdb's copy carries only in-frame clones and drops some. The sample has approximately 50,000 clones; more than 70% are singletons. What these receptors recognize is not known. The source was CD4+ T cells from PBMCs cultured with HCoV-OC43 spike peptides, collected before COVID-19 vaccination. Subset noted: HCoV-OC43 spike overlapping peptide pool stimulation. Receptor source: a human donor who received a COVID-19 vaccine.

This rearrangement joins TRBV9 to TRBJ1-5; maybe TRBD1 (5 bases). Trimming cost V 4 bases and J 0 bases, with 17 bases left between them. The CDR3 totals 17 residues. Germline values: CDR1 SGDLS, CDR2 YYNGEE. The CDR3 coding sequence is TGTGCCAGCAGCCCCACAGACAGCCTCTATAGCAATCAGCCCCAGCATTTT. Amino acids: CASSPTDSLYSNQPQHF. Combining the CDR3 with reference TRBV9 and TRBJ1-5 gives the whole variable domain DSGVTQTPKHLITATGQRVTLRCSPRSGDLSVYWYQQSLDQGLQFLIQYYNGEERAKGNILERFSAQQFPDLHSELNLSSLELGDSALYFCASSPTDSLYSNQPQHFGDGTRLSIL.

The V and J genes are TRBV9 and TRBJ1-1, with a possible D match to TRBD1 (5 bases). Germline V gives CDR1 SGDLS, CDR2 YYNGEE. V was trimmed by 2 bases and J by 4 bases, leaving 9 bases between them. This CDR3 spans 13 amino acids. In nucleotides, the CDR3 is TGTGCCAGCAGCGTCGAAAGGGGCACTGAAGCTTTCTTT. Translation gives CASSVERGTEAFF.

The V and J genes are TRBV19 and TRBJ2-1; 8 bases fit TRBD2. Trimming at V came to 3 bases and at J to 4 bases, leaving 5 bases not matched to a gene. Germline values: CDR1 LNHDA, CDR2 SQIVND (reference sequence). This CDR3 has 15 amino acids. The chain's CDR3 is CASSIGTSGYNEQFF. Written as DNA, the CDR3 is TGTGCCAGTAGTATCGGTACTAGCGGTTACAATGAGCAGTTCTTC.

The rearrangement joins TRBV2 to TRBJ2-2; TRBD2 agrees at 11 bases. Germline CDR1 is SNHLY and CDR2 is FYNNEI. The CDR3 runs 16 residues. With V trimmed by 7 bases and J by 3 bases, 7 bases remained unmatched. The CDR3 here is CASIGLAGGDTGELFF. For the CDR3, the DNA is TGTGCCAGCATCGGGCTAGCGGGGGGTGACACCGGGGAGCTGTTTTTT.

J is TRBJ2-6 and V is TRBV15; D is uncertain. V dropped 0 bases and J dropped 1 base, with 7 bases sitting between them. Germline V CDR1 and CDR2: LNHNV, YYDKDF (reference sequence). The CDR3 contains 16 residues. For the CDR3, the DNA is TGTGCCACCAGCAGAGAAATGGATTCTGGGGCCAACGTCCTGACTTTC. This encodes CATSREMDSGANVLTF.

The table lists this clone with a count of one. The V gene is TRBV23-1, the J gene TRBJ2-5; 8 nucleotides agree with TRBD2. TRBV23-1 falls under the ORF class, with uncertain function. The CDR3 is 15 amino acids. V was pared by 3 bases and J by 6 bases, with 9 bases of the junction left unmatched. CDR3 sequence reads: CASSHPGLDEKTQYF. The CDR3 nucleotides read TGCGCCAGCAGTCATCCGGGACTAGATGAGAAGACCCAGTACTTC.

V and J are TRBV3-1 (or the pseudogene TRBV3-2) and TRBJ2-1, with a possible D match to TRBD2 (5 bases). The length of the CDR3 is 12 residues. Trimming shortened V by 2 bases and J by 12 bases, and 11 bases separated the two germline ends. CDR1 and CDR2 from the germline V gene are LGHDT and YNNKEL (reference sequence). CDR3 DNA sequence: TGTGCCAGCAGCCAATCCGGACTTCTGCAGTTCTTC. This codes for CASSQSGLLQFF.

The genes are TRBV11-1 and TRBJ2-5; D not certain. This CDR3 has 13 residues. Between the trimmed V and J ends, which lost 4 bases and 3 bases, there was a span of 9 bases. Germline CDR1 and CDR2: SGHAT and FQDESV (reference sequence). The CDR3 loop reads CASSSRNEETQYF. DNA for the CDR3: TGTGCCAGCAGCTCCCGCAACGAAGAGACCCAGTACTTC. Based on the CDR3 plus reference TRBV11-1 and TRBJ2-5, the full variable domain is EAEVAQSPRYKITEKSQAVAFWCDPISGHATLYWYRQILGQGPELLVQFQDESVVDDSQLPKDRFSAERLKGVDSTLKIQPAELGDSAMYLCASSSRNEETQYFGPGTRLLVL.